This T cell receptor (beta chain) derives from a study of blood T cell repertoires in COVID-19. Study at large: Spain, Italy and the United States supplied samples that represented acute and convalescent COVID-19.

Germline lookup yields CDR1 LNHDA and CDR2 SQIVND (reference sequence). The CDR3 sequence is 14 residues long. V gave up 4 bases and J gave up 5 bases, with 14 bases separating them. Authors' analysis steps: Estimates of nucleated cell counts were drawn from the amplification of reference gene primers. Clones were read by immunoSEQ multiplex PCR, and TCRdb kept only the in-frame ones, dropping some. Clonal size and the V and J genes are those of that table, whereas D and trimming came from the DNA. The sample records about 40,000 clones, about four fifths being singletons. This receptor was obtained from a human donor with acute or convalescent COVID-19. The donor label of this sample is uncertain. The chain joins TRBV19 to TRBJ1-1, with D maybe TRBD1 (5 bases). Sequencing was done on a sample of peripheral blood. The CDR3 DNA is TGTGCCAGTAGTACGGGACCCGGAGGGACTGAAGCTTTCTTT. It translates to CASSTGPGGTEAFF.